This entry is about one TCR beta chain. This sample is part of a study of blood T cell repertoires in COVID-19. Study information: The United States, Italy and Spain were the sources of the acute and convalescent COVID-19 samples. PBMCs, B-cell-depleted T cells, or T cells provided the cDNA or gDNA that made up the material.

In the authors' methods: Researchers report that nucleated cell counts were estimated from reference gene primer amplification. The data were produced by immunoSEQ multiplex PCR, yet TCRdb's version contains in-frame clones alone and is incomplete. The V and J calls and clone size come from that table; D and trimming were worked out from the DNA. The data show about 150,000 clones, roughly 84% seen once. In germline, CDR1 is MNHNY, CDR2 SVGAGI (reference sequence). The CDR3 sequence is 20 residues long. V was pared by 5 bases and J by 0 bases, with 16 bases of the junction left unmatched. The sequenced material came from peripheral blood. The chain uses TRBV6-6 and TRBJ2-1, with 10 bases that match TRBD2. The origin of this receptor is a man in his late teens or twenties with active or convalescent COVID-19. CDR3 protein: CASSPRTSGPPYFSYNEQFF. In nucleotides, the CDR3 is TGTGCCAGCAGTCCCAGGACTAGCGGTCCACCCTATTTCTCCTACAATGAGCAGTTCTTC.